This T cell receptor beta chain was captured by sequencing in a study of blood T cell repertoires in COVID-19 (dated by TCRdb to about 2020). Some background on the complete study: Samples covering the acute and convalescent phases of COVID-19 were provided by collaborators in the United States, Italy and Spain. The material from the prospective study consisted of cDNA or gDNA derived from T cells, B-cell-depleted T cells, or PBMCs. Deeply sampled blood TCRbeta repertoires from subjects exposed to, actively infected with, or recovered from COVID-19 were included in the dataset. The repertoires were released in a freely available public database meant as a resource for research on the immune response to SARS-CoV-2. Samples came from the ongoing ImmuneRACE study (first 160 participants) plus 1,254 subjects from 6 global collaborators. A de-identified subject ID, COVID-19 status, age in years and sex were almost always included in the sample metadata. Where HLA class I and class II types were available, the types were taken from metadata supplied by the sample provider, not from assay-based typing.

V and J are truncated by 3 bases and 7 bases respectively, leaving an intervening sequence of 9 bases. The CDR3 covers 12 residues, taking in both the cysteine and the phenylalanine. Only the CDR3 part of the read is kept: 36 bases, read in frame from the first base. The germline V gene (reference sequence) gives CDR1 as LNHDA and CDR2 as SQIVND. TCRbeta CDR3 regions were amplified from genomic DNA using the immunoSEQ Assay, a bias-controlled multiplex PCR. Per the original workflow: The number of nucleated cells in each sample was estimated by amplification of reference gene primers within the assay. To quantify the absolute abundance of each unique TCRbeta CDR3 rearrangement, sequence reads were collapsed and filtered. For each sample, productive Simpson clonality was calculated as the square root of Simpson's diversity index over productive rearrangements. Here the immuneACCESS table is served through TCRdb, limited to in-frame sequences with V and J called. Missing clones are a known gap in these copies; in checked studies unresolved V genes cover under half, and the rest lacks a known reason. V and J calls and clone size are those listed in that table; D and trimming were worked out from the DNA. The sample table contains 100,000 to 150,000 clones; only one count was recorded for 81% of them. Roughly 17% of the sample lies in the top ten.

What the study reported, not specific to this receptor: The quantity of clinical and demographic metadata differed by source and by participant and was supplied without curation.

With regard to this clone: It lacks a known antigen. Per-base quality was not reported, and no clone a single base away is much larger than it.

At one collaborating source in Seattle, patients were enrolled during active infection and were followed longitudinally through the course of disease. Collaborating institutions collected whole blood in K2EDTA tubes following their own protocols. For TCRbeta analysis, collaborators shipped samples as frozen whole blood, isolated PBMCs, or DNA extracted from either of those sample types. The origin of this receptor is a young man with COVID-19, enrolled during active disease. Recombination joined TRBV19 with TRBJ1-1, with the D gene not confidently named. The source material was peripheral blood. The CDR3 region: CASSILGSEAFF. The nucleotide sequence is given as TGTGCCAGTAGTATTTTGGGGAGTGAAGCTTTCTTT.